This entry lists 13 T cell receptor beta chains sequenced from one sample in a study of blood T cell repertoires in COVID-19 (TCRdb year 2020). Library construction relied on the immunoSEQ multiplex PCR assay. Imported from immuneACCESS, the table was reduced by TCRdb to in-frame sequences with V and J called. These copies leave out some clones; in studies compared against another copy, an unresolved V gene accounts for under half, and the cause of the remainder is not known. The sample data list about 230,000 clones, and 84% of these were observed just once. The top ten constitute 2% to 2.5% of the sample. Sample: peripheral blood. These receptors originate from a man in his forties who had recovered from COVID-19.

The V call is TRBV4-1, the J call TRBJ1-1; D unresolved. Germline assignment: CDR1 MGHRA and CDR2 YSYEKL. V lost 4 bases and J 4 bases, leaving 13 bases between the germline ends. The CDR3 is 14 amino acids. CDR3 region: CASSPWTGSTEAFF. As DNA, the CDR3 is TGCGCCAGCAGCCCATGGACCGGGAGCACTGAAGCTTTCTTT.

This clone was detected only a few times. The chain has TRBV7-2 and TRBJ2-5; 8 bases match TRBD1. Looked up from germline, CDR1 is SGHTA and CDR2 is FQGNSA. V shed 4 bases, J shed 2 bases, and the junction held 12 bases outside the gene matches. CDR3 size: 17 residues. The CDR3 here is CASSSRFLGQGQETQYF. CDR3 DNA: TGTGCCAGCAGCTCGAGATTTCTTGGACAGGGACAAGAGACCCAGTACTTC.

The chain carries TRBV5-4 and TRBJ2-7; D may be TRBD1 (5 bases). Germline CDR1 reads SGHNT; CDR2 reads YYREEE (reference sequence). The CDR3 has 14 amino acids. Trimming removed 2 bases from V and 5 bases from J, with 14 bases in between. CDR3 in DNA: TGTGCCAGCAGCTTAGGGCAGGGCCAGGACGAGCAGTACTTC. Protein: CASSLGQGQDEQYF.

V usage is TRBV18 and J usage is TRBJ2-1, with 8 bases aligning to TRBD1. Looked up from germline, CDR1 is KGHSH and CDR2 is LQKENI. The V segment lost 3 bases and the J segment 4 bases; nucleotides outside the gene matches: 5. The CDR3 spans 15 residues. CDR3 loop: CASSPAGQAYNEQFF. CDR3 in DNA: TGTGCCAGCTCACCTGCGGGACAGGCATACAATGAGCAGTTCTTC.

V and J are TRBV3-1 (or the pseudogene TRBV3-2) and TRBJ1-3; TRBD1 matches 7 bases. V gave up 0 bases and J gave up 4 bases; unmatched junction bases: 3. Germline CDR1 and CDR2: LGHDT and YNNKEL (reference sequence). CDR3 size: 15 residues. The CDR3 bases are TGTGCCAGCAGCCAAGAACAGGGGCTCGGAAACACCATATATTTT. Translating gives CASSQEQGLGNTIYF.

This clone was seen a handful of times. The chain has TRBV13 and TRBJ1-1; no reliable D call. V lost 0 bases and J lost 5, with 13 bases in between. This CDR3 contains 15 residues. The V gene's germline CDR1 is PRHDT and CDR2 FYEKMQ (reference sequence). CDR3 bases: TGTGCCAGCAGCTTAGGGTTTGCCGAGGAGACTGAAGCTTTCTTT. This gives the protein CASSLGFAEETEAFF.

The gene calls are TRBV7-2 and TRBJ2-3; 8 bases fit TRBD2. CDR1 and CDR2 from the germline V gene are SGHTA and FQGNSA. Trimming took 5 bases from V and 5 from J; bases not matched to a gene: 6. This CDR3 contains 14 residues. The CDR3 here is CASSPGGAEDTQYF. Written as DNA, the CDR3 is TGTGCCAGCAGCCCCGGGGGGGCGGAAGATACGCAGTATTTT.

This chain uses TRBV11-2 with TRBJ2-2, with 9 bases matching TRBD1. CDR1 and CDR2 (germline): SGHAT, FQNNGV. The junction had 11 bases not matched to a gene; V was cut back by 6 bases and J by 6 bases. The CDR3 is 16 residues long. CDR3 in amino acids: CASSDWTGAFSGELFF. CDR3 coding DNA: TGTGCCAGCAGTGACTGGACAGGGGCTTTCTCCGGGGAGCTGTTTTTT.

V gene TRBV6-5 combines with J gene TRBJ1-2; TRBD1 matches at 8 bases. The CDR3 runs 16 residues. The V segment lost 2 bases and the J segment 2 bases; nucleotides outside the gene matches: 7. Germline V gene sequence: CDR1 MNHEY, CDR2 SVGAGI. This chain's CDR3 is CASSYHGQGANYGYTF. The CDR3 DNA reads TGTGCCAGCAGTTACCACGGCCAGGGGGCCAACTATGGCTACACCTTC.

This clone was seen a few times. The rearrangement uses TRBV5-1 and TRBJ2-2; 8 bases agree with TRBD1. Germline CDR1 and CDR2: SGHRS and YFSETQ. V shed 3 bases and J 6 bases; nucleotides not matched to a gene: 4. This CDR3 is 14 amino acids long. CDR3 nucleotides: TGCGCCAGCAGCTCCTTACAGGGGGCCGGGGAGCTGTTTTTT. This encodes CASSSLQGAGELFF.

The CDR3 DNA reads TGCGCCAGCAGCCAAGAAATCAGGGGATATGAAAAACTGTTTTTT. This encodes CASSQEIRGYEKLFF. The V and J genes are TRBV4-3 and TRBJ1-4, with D tentatively TRBD1 (6 bases). The CDR3 is made up of 15 amino acids. V gave up 0 bases and J gave up 6 bases, with 11 bases separating them. Germline V gene sequence: CDR1 LGHNA, CDR2 YSLEER.

The rearrangement uses TRBV3-1 (or the pseudogene TRBV3-2) and TRBJ2-2; a weak D match, TRBD1 (6 bases). Trimming cost V 1 base and J 0 bases, with 9 bases left between them. CDR1 and CDR2 from the germline V gene are LGHDT and YNNKEL (reference sequence). The CDR3 has 16 amino acids. The CDR3 nucleotides are TGTGCCAGCAGCCAAGTAGGGGGATCGAACACCGGGGAGCTGTTTTTT. Its protein is CASSQVGGSNTGELFF.

The chain couples TRBV29-1 to TRBJ1-2; the D gene is possibly TRBD1 (6 bases). The CDR3 loop spans 14 amino acids. V was trimmed by 7 bases and J by 8 bases, leaving 23 bases between them. Germline V gene data show CDR1 as SQVTM and CDR2 as ANQGSEA. This CDR3 is CSARLQGQPGGYTF. The CDR3, as DNA: TGCAGCGCCCGCCTACAGGGCCAACCTGGGGGCTACACCTTC.